What follows are 18 T cell receptor beta chains derived from one specimen sequenced in a study of shared clonotypes between healthy human individuals. Libraries were prepared by immunoSEQ multiplex PCR; TCRdb keeps only in-frame clonotypes and omits some of them. The sample contains about 2.3 million clones, 92% of which appear only once. Sequences were obtained from naive CD4+ T cells from PBMCs. Regarding subset: CD45RA+ positively selected. All receptors derive from a man aged 18 to 29 in good health. Some clones in this sample may be carry-over from other donors' samples.

The J gene is TRBJ1-2, the V gene TRBV28; D not certain. Trimming stripped 3 bases from V and 8 bases from J, with 13 bases between. The CDR3 consists of 13 residues. Per germline, CDR1 MDHEN and CDR2 SYDVKM. CDR3 sequence reads: CASSLDFIRGYTF. The CDR3 nucleotides read TGTGCCAGCAGTTTGGATTTCATACGGGGCTACACCTTC.

V and J are TRBV28 and TRBJ2-4; D is possibly TRBD2 (7 bases). The CDR3 loop spans 15 amino acids. Germline assignment: CDR1 MDHEN and CDR2 SYDVKM. V shed 8 bases and J shed 3 bases, with 17 bases lying between them. CDR3 sequence reads: CASASGGLGKNIQYF. CDR3 DNA: TGTGCCAGCGCCTCGGGGGGCCTGGGCAAAAACATTCAGTACTTC.

The V gene is TRBV18, the J gene TRBJ1-2; D is unclear. The CDR3 loop spans 13 amino acids. V dropped 5 bases and J dropped 2 bases, with 9 bases sitting between them. Germline CDR1 reads KGHSH; CDR2 reads LQKENI. CDR3 in DNA: TGTGCCAGCTCAGGGCAGGAAAACTATGGCTACACCTTC. Protein sequence: CASSGQENYGYTF.

V usage is TRBV7-9 and J usage is TRBJ2-5, with 8 positions matching TRBD2. The germline V gene has CDR1 SEHNR and CDR2 FQNEAQ (reference sequence). CDR3 length equals 16 residues. Trimming at V came to 3 bases and at J to 5 bases, leaving 11 bases not matched to a gene. CDR3 sequence (DNA): TGTGCCAGCAGCTTTTTGGCTCCGGGGGGGCATGAGACCCAGTACTTC. Translating it yields CASSFLAPGGHETQYF. Full variable domain (outside the CDR3, taken from reference TRBV7-9 and TRBJ2-5): DTGVSQNPRHKITKRGQNVTFRCDPISEHNRLYWYRQTLGQGPEFLTYFQNEAQLEKSRLLSDRFSAERPKGSFSTLEIQRTEQGDSAMYLCASSFLAPGGHETQYFGPGTRLLVL.

In the case of this clone: Other DNA sequences from this sample encode an identical CDR3 as well. The V and J genes are TRBV2 and TRBJ1-5, with a tentative D call TRBD1 (6 bases). This CDR3 spans 13 amino acids. Per germline, CDR1 SNHLY and CDR2 FYNNEI. Trimming took off 1 base at V and 7 bases at J, with 8 bases between the two ends. The CDR3 reads CASSEEGGQPQHF. For the CDR3, the DNA is TGTGCCAGCAGTGAAGAAGGGGGACAGCCCCAGCATTTT.

The table lists this clone with a count of one. V usage is TRBV7-8 and J usage is TRBJ2-5, with D possibly being TRBD2 (6 bases). V dropped 6 bases and J dropped 7 bases, with 15 bases sitting between them. This CDR3 spans 13 amino acids. CDR1 is SGHVS, CDR2 FQNEAQ, per germline. Here the CDR3 DNA reads TGTGCCAGCAGGGCTATAGAGGAGGGGACCCAGTACTTC. This translates into CASRAIEEGTQYF.

The chain recombines TRBV29-1 with TRBJ2-7; D may be TRBD1 (6 bases). Germline-derived CDR1 and CDR2 are SQVTM and ANQGSEA. The CDR3 spans 15 residues. The ends were cut back, 6 bases at V and 1 base at J, with 19 bases in the middle. CDR3 protein: CSVTPGRTASYEQYF. DNA for the CDR3: TGCAGCGTGACACCAGGCCGGACAGCTTCCTACGAGCAGTACTTC.

V and J are TRBV29-1 and TRBJ1-2; 7 bases fit TRBD1. From germline, CDR1 is SQVTM and CDR2 ANQGSEA. The CDR3 runs to 13 residues. Losses at the gene ends were 7 bases for V and 2 bases for J; bases not matched to a gene: 7. The CDR3 protein is CSAVGQDNYGYTF. The CDR3 DNA follows: TGCAGCGCCGTCGGACAGGACAACTATGGCTACACCTTC.

The V call is TRBV4-1, the J call TRBJ2-7; D remains unclear. CDR1 is MGHRA, CDR2 YSYEKL, per germline. The V gene lost 1 base and the J gene lost 3 bases, with 10 bases spanning the gap. There are 14 residues in the CDR3. CDR3 in amino acids: CASSQAVILYEQYF. The CDR3 DNA follows: TGCGCCAGCAGCCAAGCAGTTATTCTCTACGAGCAGTACTTC.

This sequence joins TRBV5-8 and TRBJ2-7, with 14 bases identical to TRBD2. J gave up 0 bases and V 4 bases, and 9 bases lay outside the gene matches. Per germline, CDR1 SGHTS and CDR2 YDEGEE. The CDR3 totals 18 residues. CDR3 in DNA: TGTGCCAGCAGCAGGACTAGCGGGAGGTTTTTAAGCTCCTACGAGCAGTACTTC. The encoded protein is CASSRTSGRFLSSYEQYF.

The chain recombines TRBV5-1 with TRBJ2-7, with D possibly matching TRBD2 (7 bases). V lost 4 bases and J lost 4, with 18 bases in between. CDR3 length: 15 amino acids. CDR1 and CDR2 from the germline V gene are SGHRS and YFSETQ. This CDR3 reads CASSPYRGRGYEQYF. The CDR3 nucleotides are TGCGCCAGCAGCCCGTACCGGGGGCGGGGGTACGAGCAGTACTTC.

The chain employs TRBV2 and TRBJ2-3, with 9 bases that match TRBD2. The ends lost 6 bases at V and 4 bases at J; junction bases unmatched: 11. CDR3 length: 16 amino acids. Germline CDR1 reads SNHLY; CDR2 reads FYNNEI. CDR3 residues: CASRSLRGRGPDTQYF. As DNA, the CDR3 is TGTGCCAGCAGGTCCTTACGCGGGAGGGGCCCAGATACGCAGTATTTT. Complete variable domain (other parts from reference TRBV2 and TRBJ2-3): EPEVTQTPSHQVTQMGQEVILRCVPISNHLYFYWYRQILGQKVEFLVSFYNNEISEKSEIFDDQFSVERPDGSNFTLKIRSTKLEDSAMYFCASRSLRGRGPDTQYFGPGTRLTVL.

CDR3 sequence (DNA): TGTGCCAGCGAGGAAAGAACTAGCGGGAAATCCTACGAGCAGTACTTC. Its protein is CASEERTSGKSYEQYF. The chain combines TRBV28 with TRBJ2-7; TRBD2 matches at 10 bases. Germline lookup yields CDR1 MDHEN and CDR2 SYDVKM. The J segment lost 1 base and the V segment lost 8 bases, leaving 11 bases of the junction unmatched. This CDR3 is built from 16 residues.

Of note for this clone: Other nucleotide sequences in the sample specify the same CDR3. The rearrangement links TRBV5-1 to TRBJ2-1; D is uncertain. Germline CDR1 is SGHRS and CDR2 is YFSETQ. This CDR3 is built from 14 residues. Trimming stripped 2 bases from V and 3 bases from J, with 9 bases between. Here the CDR3 reads CASSFLVSYNEQFF. CDR3 DNA: TGCGCCAGCAGCTTCCTTGTTAGCTACAATGAGCAGTTCTTC. The full variable domain, its missing parts supplied by reference TRBV5-1 and TRBJ2-1, is KAGVTQTPRYLIKTRGQQVTLSCSPISGHRSVSWYQQTPGQGLQFLFEYFSETQRNKGNFPGRFSGRQFSNSRSEMNVSTLELGDSALYLCASSFLVSYNEQFFGPGTRLTVL.

The genes are TRBV7-2 and TRBJ1-2; weak D call: TRBD1 (5 bases). The CDR3 runs to 14 residues. Trimming left V 5 bases short and J 7 bases short, with 17 bases between. The germline V gene has CDR1 SGHTA and CDR2 FQGNSA. CDR3 sequence: CASSPRPIQGGYTF. The CDR3 DNA sequence: TGTGCCAGCAGCCCCAGACCCATCCAGGGTGGCTACACCTTC.

The chain joins TRBV28 to TRBJ1-6; D is undetermined. The V and J ends lost 5 bases and 7 bases respectively, with 6 bases between them. The CDR3 length is 12 residues. Germline CDR1 MDHEN, CDR2 SYDVKM. CDR3 loop: CASSRRNSPLHF. As DNA, the CDR3 is TGTGCCAGCAGTAGGCGGAATTCACCCCTCCACTTT.

The chain joins TRBV6-6 to TRBJ1-6; a weak D match, TRBD1 (6 bases). This CDR3 comprises 15 residues. CDR1 MNHNY and CDR2 SVGAGI come from the germline V gene (reference sequence). V lost 0 bases and J lost 9, with 12 bases in between. This CDR3 reads CASSYSNREGSPLHF. The CDR3 DNA sequence: TGTGCCAGCAGTTACTCGAACAGGGAGGGTTCACCCCTCCACTTT.

The V call is TRBV27, the J call TRBJ1-1; no clear D gene. There are 12 residues in the CDR3. Per the germline V gene, CDR1 is MNHEY and CDR2 is SMNVEV (reference sequence). V lost 8 bases and J lost 1, with 8 bases in between. CDR3 residues: CASGFTNTEAFF. The CDR3 DNA reads as TGTGCCAGCGGCTTCACGAACACTGAAGCTTTCTTT.